The 12 T cell receptor beta chains reported below all come from one sample, sequenced in a study of blood T cell repertoires in COVID-19. Profiling relied on immunoSEQ multiplex PCR, and the TCRdb table lists in-frame clones only, not all of them. The repertoire holds about 120,000 clones, about 80% seen once, with approximately 7.6% in the top ten. Material: peripheral blood. These receptors all stem from a man in his 70s with active or convalescent COVID-19.

The chain uses TRBV7-2 and TRBJ2-2, with 10 bases matching TRBD1. The germline V gene encodes CDR1 SGHTA and CDR2 FQGNSA. This CDR3 comprises 16 residues. V was pared by 5 bases and J by 6 bases, with 9 bases of the junction left unmatched. The chain's CDR3 is CASSGDRGRFPGELFF. CDR3 DNA: TGTGCCAGCAGCGGAGACAGGGGGCGGTTTCCCGGGGAGCTGTTTTTT.

The CDR3 coding sequence is TGTGCCAGCAGTTTAGCGGGGCGGGGGGATGAGCAGTTCTTC. Residues: CASSLAGRGDEQFF. The J gene is TRBJ2-1, the V gene TRBV28; 8 nucleotides line up with TRBD2. V shed 2 bases, J shed 8 bases, and the junction held 5 bases outside the gene matches. CDR3 length equals 14 residues. The V gene's germline CDR1 is MDHEN and CDR2 SYDVKM.

CDR3 bases: TGTGCCAGCAGTTTACGCTTGGCGGGGGGTGTCACTGAAGCTTTCTTT. It yields the protein CASSLRLAGGVTEAFF. This chain links TRBV27 with TRBJ1-1, with a possible D match to TRBD1 (5 bases). The V end was cut by 2 bases, the J end by 4 bases, with 17 bases between. Germline V gives CDR1 MNHEY, CDR2 SMNVEV (reference sequence). This CDR3 is built from 16 residues.

The V call is TRBV12-3 or TRBV12-4, the J call TRBJ1-2; TRBD1 might be the D (6 bases). CDR3 length equals 12 residues. The V end lost 7 bases, the J end lost 4 bases, and 10 bases lay between the germline ends. The CDR3 is CASTEGGYGYTF. The CDR3 nucleotides are TGTGCCAGCACCGAAGGGGGCTATGGCTACACCTTC.

The chain uses TRBV7-5 and TRBJ2-7; the table's TRBD1 call for D was not verified on the DNA. TRBV7-5 is marked as a pseudogene. The CDR3 totals 15 residues. CDR3 in DNA: TGTGCCAGAAGCACTAGACGGACAGGGACGTACGAGCAGTACTTC. It codes for CARSTRRTGTYEQYF.

V gene TRBV12-5 combines with J gene TRBJ2-1; 12 bases map to TRBD2. V dropped 6 bases and J dropped 2; count of bases not matched to a gene: 5. Germline CDR1 reads LGHNT; CDR2 reads FRNRAP. This CDR3 is 16 amino acids long. The DNA of the CDR3 is TGTGCTAGTGGACAACTAGCGGGGGGACCCTACAATGAGCAGTTCTTC. Translating it yields CASGQLAGGPYNEQFF.

The CDR3 sequence: CASSQGGKRYQETQYF. DNA for the CDR3: TGTGCCAGCAGCCAAGGGGGCAAGCGGTACCAAGAGACCCAGTACTTC. This chain links TRBV5-6 with TRBJ2-5; 7 bases line up with TRBD1. This CDR3 is 16 amino acids long. V shed 4 bases and J 0 bases; nucleotides not matched to a gene: 9. Germline V lookup: CDR1 SGHDT, CDR2 YYEEEE.

This clone was counted only a few times. The J gene is TRBJ1-4, the V gene TRBV27, with D possibly being TRBD1 (6 bases). The CDR3 runs to 17 residues. From germline, CDR1 is MNHEY and CDR2 SMNVEV (reference sequence). The V and J ends lost 5 bases and 4 bases respectively, with 20 bases between them. CDR3 residues: CASSPRGGPPVNEKLFF. The DNA for the CDR3 is TGTGCCAGCAGTCCCCGGGGGGGCCCACCGGTTAATGAAAAACTGTTTTTT.

This chain uses TRBV24-1 with TRBJ2-2; 8 bases line up with TRBD1. V lost 3 bases to trimming and J lost 0 bases; unmatched junction nucleotides: 8. This CDR3 region has 18 residues. The V gene's germline CDR1 is KGHDR and CDR2 SFDVKD. CDR3 sequence: CATSDPLLTGANTGELFF. In DNA form, the CDR3 reads TGTGCCACCAGTGATCCCTTATTGACAGGGGCGAACACCGGGGAGCTGTTTTTT.

J is TRBJ1-6 and V is TRBV2, with 8 bases aligning to TRBD1. CDR1 and CDR2 (germline): SNHLY, FYNNEI. This CDR3 has 15 residues. With V trimmed by 4 bases and J by 7 bases, 6 bases remained unmatched. The CDR3 region is CASSVRAGGNSPLHF. The DNA for the CDR3 is TGTGCCAGCAGTGTGAGAGCAGGGGGCAATTCACCCCTCCACTTT.

The V call is TRBV28, the J call TRBJ2-5; 10 bases are shared with TRBD2. Germline CDR1 reads MDHEN; CDR2 reads SYDVKM. The CDR3 contains 15 residues. V lost 5 bases and J lost 4; bases outside the gene matches: 7. The CDR3 here is CASSTSGAQGETQYF. The CDR3 DNA is TGTGCCAGCAGTACTAGCGGGGCTCAAGGAGAGACCCAGTACTTC.

The chain carries TRBV6-2 or TRBV6-3 and TRBJ1-2; TRBD1 aligns across 12 bases. The CDR3 length is 15 residues. Germline CDR1 MNHEY, CDR2 SVGEGT. The J segment lost 8 bases and the V segment lost 5 bases, leaving 9 bases of the junction unmatched. The CDR3 DNA reads TGTGCCAGCAGTGTCCGGGACAGGGGGCCGATGGGCTACACCTTC. Its protein product is CASSVRDRGPMGYTF.